A selection of T cell receptor beta chains follows, all from one sample in a study of blood T cell repertoires in COVID-19. TCRdb's table, derived via immunoSEQ multiplex PCR, lists solely in-frame clones and lacks some. This table has about 250,000 clones, around four fifths appearing once. Material: peripheral blood. All receptors derive from an older man with acute or convalescent COVID-19. Both conserved end residues are part of each CDR3. D genes are given only for firm matches. Part of the rows lack a size; the others show once, few, many or a class for expanded clones.

clone size,D gene,V gene,J gene,CDR3 length,CDR3 DNA,CDR3 protein
once,TRBD1,TRBV5-1,TRBJ2-2,16,TGCGCCAGCAGCCCACAGGGGGCTGGGAACACCGGGGAGCTGTTTTTT,CASSPQGAGNTGELFF
-,-,TRBV7-9,TRBJ1-4,14,TGTGCCAGCAGCTTATACAGGGATCCTGAAAAACTGTTTTTT,CASSLYRDPEKLFF
-,TRBD2,TRBV7-2,TRBJ2-5,17,TGTGCCAGCAGCTACGGGAAGGGACTAGCGGGAGAAGAGACCCAGTACTTC,CASSYGKGLAGEETQYF
-,-,TRBV6-5,TRBJ2-1,14,TGTGCCACCAAGGAGGAGCGGGCGAACAATGAGCAGTTCTTC,CATKEERANNEQFF
few,-,TRBV5-8,TRBJ2-7,12,TGTGCCAGCAGGCGGGGAGCCTACGAGCAGTACTTC,CASRRGAYEQYF
few,-,TRBV11-1,TRBJ2-1,14,TGTGCCAGCAGCTTAGGACAGCAGGAAAATGAGCAGTTCTTC,CASSLGQQENEQFF
-,TRBD2,TRBV3-1/TRBV3-2,TRBJ2-1,13,TGTGCCAGCAGCCCGGGGGGGTGGCATGAGCAGTTCTTC,CASSPGGWHEQFF
-,TRBD1,TRBV4-1,TRBJ1-2,15,TGCGCCAGCAGCCCCAGGGGGCCCCGAAACTATGGCTACACCTTC,CASSPRGPRNYGYTF
-,TRBD2,TRBV3-1/TRBV3-2,TRBJ2-5,18,TGTGCCAGCAGCCCGACCGGGACTAGCCCGGGTTCGGCAGAGACCCAGTACTTC,CASSPTGTSPGSAETQYF
few,-,TRBV20-1,TRBJ2-5,11,TGCAGTGCTAGACAGGGTGAGACCCAGTACTTC,CSARQGETQYF
-,TRBD1,TRBV30,TRBJ1-3,15,TGTGCCTGGACGAGGACAGGCTACTCTGGAAACACCATATATTTT,CAWTRTGYSGNTIYF
many,TRBD2,TRBV6-6,TRBJ2-1,15,TGTGCCAGCAAGATGGGACTAGCGGGAGCCGGTGAGCAGTTCTTC,CASKMGLAGAGEQFF
-,TRBD1,TRBV2,TRBJ2-5,17,TGTGCCAGCAGTGGAGGGACAGCAACCAAGTACCAAGAGACCCAGTACTTC,CASSGGTATKYQETQYF
-,TRBD1,TRBV9,TRBJ1-2,14,TGTGCCAGCAGCGTAGATTCAGGGGGTTTGGGCTACACCTTC,CASSVDSGGLGYTF
once,-,TRBV11-2,TRBJ1-6,15,TGTGCCAGCAGCACTAGGGGCGGGAAAAATTCACCCCTCCACTTT,CASSTRGGKNSPLHF
few,-,TRBV9,TRBJ2-7,15,TGTGCCAGCAGCGTAGGGGGGGAGCCCACCCTCGAGCAGTACTTC,CASSVGGEPTLEQYF
-,TRBD1,TRBV5-4,TRBJ1-4,16,TGTGCCAGCAGCTGGGTAGGACAGGGGGCGCGTGAAAAACTGTTTTTT,CASSWVGQGAREKLFF
-,-,TRBV5-1,TRBJ2-5,15,TGCGCCAGCAGCTTGGGTTGGGGCAGGGTAGAGACCCAGTACTTC,CASSLGWGRVETQYF
-,TRBD2,TRBV18,TRBJ2-7,15,TGTGCCAGCTCACCATCAGCGGGAGGAACCTACGAGCAGTACTTC,CASSPSAGGTYEQYF
-,-,TRBV5-1,TRBJ2-5,15,TGCGCCAGCAGCCCACGGACATCGTACCAAGAGACCCAGTACTTC,CASSPRTSYQETQYF
-,-,TRBV7-6,TRBJ2-3,15,TGTGCCAGCAGCCGGACAGCTGGTCGCACAGATACGCAGTATTTT,CASSRTAGRTDTQYF
-,TRBD1,TRBV7-2,TRBJ2-7,16,TGTGCCAGCAGCTTACTACCCGGGACAGGGAGCTACGAGCAGTACTTC,CASSLLPGTGSYEQYF
few,TRBD1,TRBV7-8,TRBJ2-7,11,TGTGCCAGCAGCCTTGGACAGGGGTGGCACTTC,CASSLGQGWHF
-,-,TRBV6-4,TRBJ1-2,15,TGTGCCAGCAGTGACTCTGGAGGGGGGGAAAGTGGCTACACCTTC,CASSDSGGGESGYTF
-,-,TRBV2,TRBJ2-1,15,TGTGCCAGCCGATTGAGGACAGCATCGGACAATGAGCAGTTCTTC,CASRLRTASDNEQFF
-,-,TRBV7-9,TRBJ2-1,15,TGTGCCAGCAGCTTAGTACTCGGCTCCTACAATGAGCAGTTCTTC,CASSLVLGSYNEQFF
few,-,TRBV4-1,TRBJ2-3,14,TGCGCCAGCAGCCAGGGCTTGGTTACAGATACGCAGTATTTT,CASSQGLVTDTQYF
-,TRBD2,TRBV5-1,TRBJ2-1,15,TGCGCCAGCAGCAGGGGGTCTAGCGGGGACAATGAGCAGTTCTTC,CASSRGSSGDNEQFF
-,-,TRBV5-1,TRBJ1-1,16,TGCGCCAGCAGCTTGAACAGCCCGAGCCGGAACACTGAAGCTTTCTTT,CASSLNSPSRNTEAFF
-,-,TRBV6-5,TRBJ1-5,15,TGTGCCAGCAGTTACGGGAGGCCAGGGAATCAGCCCCAGCATTTT,CASSYGRPGNQPQHF
-,-,TRBV10-3,TRBJ1-3,16,TGTGCCATCAGTGAGCTCCCGGGGGACTCTGGAAACACCATATATTTT,CAISELPGDSGNTIYF
-,TRBD2,TRBV6-6,TRBJ2-1,16,TGTGCCAGCAGTTACAGTTTAGCGGGCCCCTACAATGAGCAGTTCTTC,CASSYSLAGPYNEQFF
once,TRBD1,TRBV6-5,TRBJ1-2,14,TGTGCCAGCAGTCGGGACAGGGAGGACTATGGCTACACCTTC,CASSRDREDYGYTF
few,TRBD2,TRBV30,TRBJ2-1,15,TGTGCCTGGAGTGAACAGGCGACTAGCTCGGATGAGCAGTTCTTC,CAWSEQATSSDEQFF
-,-,TRBV19,TRBJ1-5,16,TGTGCCAGTAGTATGGGGGGGACAATTAGCAATCAGCCCCAGCATTTT,CASSMGGTISNQPQHF
-,-,TRBV18,TRBJ2-6,15,TGTGCCAGCTCACCAGAGCGTGCGGCCCAGGGTGACAGTTTTTTC,CASSPERAAQGDSFF
-,-,TRBV19,TRBJ1-1,14,TGTGCCAGTAGTGGAGGACAGCTGAACACTGAAGCTTTCTTT,CASSGGQLNTEAFF
-,-,TRBV27,TRBJ2-7,12,TGTGCCAGCAGTGGTCAGGGTATCCAGCAGTACTTC,CASSGQGIQQYF
-,TRBD1,TRBV24-1,TRBJ1-5,16,TGTGCCACCAAAAAAAGGCCTGTGGCAGGGGGACAGCCCCAGCATTTT,CATKKRPVAGGQPQHF
-,-,TRBV10-3,TRBJ1-2,15,TGTGCCATCAGTGGCAAGACAGATTTTAACTATGGCTACACCTTC,CAISGKTDFNYGYTF
-,-,TRBV6-5,TRBJ2-3,13,TGTGCCAGCAGTTACGGTATGGGAGAAACGCAGTATTTT,CASSYGMGETQYF
-,-,TRBV5-1,TRBJ2-3,15,TGCGCCAGCAGCTTGCAGGGGATAGTGACCGATACGCAGTATTTT,CASSLQGIVTDTQYF
-,-,TRBV18,TRBJ2-5,16,TGTGCCAGCTCACCAGGTACAGGGATCGTCCAAGAGACCCAGTACTTC,CASSPGTGIVQETQYF
-,-,TRBV20-1,TRBJ2-2,11,TGCAGTGCTCGGGGTCGTGGGGAGCTGTTTTTT,CSARGRGELFF
few,-,TRBV24-1,TRBJ2-2,18,TGTGCCACCAGTGATCTATGGTCGGAGGGATTGAGCACCGGGGAGCTGTTTTTT,CATSDLWSEGLSTGELFF
many,-,TRBV3-1/TRBV3-2,TRBJ2-7,13,TGTGCCAGCAGCCAAGTCTCTCCCTACGAGCAGTACTTC,CASSQVSPYEQYF
few,TRBD1,TRBV5-1,TRBJ2-3,16,TGCGCCAGCAGCTCAATTACAGGGGGTGGGACAGATACGCAGTATTTT,CASSSITGGGTDTQYF
-,-,TRBV5-4,TRBJ2-7,12,TGTGCCAGCAGCTCCAGGGGCTACGAGCAGTACTTC,CASSSRGYEQYF
-,-,TRBV6-1,TRBJ2-5,12,TGTGCCAGCAGTGAAAGCCGCGAGACCCAGTACTTC,CASSESRETQYF
-,TRBD1,TRBV19,TRBJ1-5,14,TGTGCCAGTAGGGGACAGGTTGGCAATCAGCCCCAGCATTTT,CASRGQVGNQPQHF
few,TRBD1,TRBV28,TRBJ1-5,15,TGTGCCAGCAGCCAGACAGGGGTAGGCAATCAGCCCCAGCATTTT,CASSQTGVGNQPQHF
few,TRBD1,TRBV18,TRBJ1-1,15,TGTGCCAGCTCACACGATACAGGGGACAACACTGAAGCTTTCTTT,CASSHDTGDNTEAFF
-,TRBD1,TRBV2,TRBJ2-7,15,TGTGCCAGCAGCCAACTTCCAGGGGGTGGCTACGAGCAGTACTTC,CASSQLPGGGYEQYF
-,-,TRBV10-3,TRBJ2-3,16,TGTGCCACCGGGTGGGGCCTCGGTTCCCAGGCAGATACGCAGTATTTT,CATGWGLGSQADTQYF
once,TRBD1,TRBV5-6,TRBJ2-5,16,TGTGCCAGCAGCTTACCGGACAGGGGGCGCCAAGAGACCCAGTACTTC,CASSLPDRGRQETQYF